This T cell receptor (beta chain) is drawn from a study of molecular identifiers for immune sequencing clone quantification. Study outcomes and limitations: Over 99% of CMV-specific effector molecules, but under 1% of naive ones, were in clones above 20 copies. Single-cell amounts of spiked Jurkat TCR RNA were reportedly detectable among some 1 million naive cells.

A single record per CDR3 protein comes from TCRdb applying MiXCR to the PCR reads. The sample gives more than 95,000 distinct CDR3 sequences, 20% to 30% of which show up once; 0.94% is in the top ten. Trimming cost V 3 bases and J 1 base; bases outside gene matches: 7. The CDR3 extends over 17 amino acids. Germline V gene sequence: CDR1 GTSNPN, CDR2 SVGIG (reference sequence). The sample holds many counts of this clonotype. Its antigen is undetermined. It was from 20,000 to 1,000,000 sorted cells, with 10%, 30% or 50% RNA, that naive CD8 libraries came. Researchers sorted naive CD8 T cells as cells that were CD8+CD4-CCR7+CD45RA+.

The sample consisted of naive CD8+ T cells from blood, with Jurkat cell RNA spiked in. Subset of the sample: FACS-sorted CD8+CD4-CCR7+CD45RA+ naive T cells. The rearrangement joins TRBV30 to TRBJ2-7, with 15 bases that match TRBD2. The TCR sequence derives from a human donor in good health. Some libraries in this study had Jurkat cell RNA spiked in. The CDR3 bases are TGTGCCTGGAGAGCCGGGACTAGCGGGGGGAATTCCTACGAGCAGTACTTC. Translation gives CAWRAGTSGGNSYEQYF. Based on the CDR3 plus reference TRBV30 and TRBJ2-7, the full variable domain is SQTIHQWPATLVQPVGSPLSLECTVEGTSNPNLYWYRQAAGRGLQLLFYSVGIGQISSEVPQNLSASRPQDRQFILSSKKLLLSDSGFYLCAWRAGTSGGNSYEQYFGPGTRLTVT.